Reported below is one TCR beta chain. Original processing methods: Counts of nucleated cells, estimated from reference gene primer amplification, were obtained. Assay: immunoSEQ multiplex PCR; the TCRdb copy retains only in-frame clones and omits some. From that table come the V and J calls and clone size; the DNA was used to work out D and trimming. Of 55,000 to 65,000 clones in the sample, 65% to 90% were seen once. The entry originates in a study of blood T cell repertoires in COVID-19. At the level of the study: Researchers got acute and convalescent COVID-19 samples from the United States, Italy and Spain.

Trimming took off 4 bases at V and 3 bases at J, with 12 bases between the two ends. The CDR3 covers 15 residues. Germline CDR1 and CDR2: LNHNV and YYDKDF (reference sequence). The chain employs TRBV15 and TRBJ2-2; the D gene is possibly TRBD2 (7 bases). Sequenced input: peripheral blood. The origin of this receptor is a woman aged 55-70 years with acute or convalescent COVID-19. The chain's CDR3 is CATSKGGAYTGELFF. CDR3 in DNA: TGTGCCACCAGCAAAGGGGGGGCGTACACCGGGGAGCTGTTTTTT.